Each of the 14 T cell receptor beta chains below was sequenced from the same sample in a study of identical twins. Each CDR3 protein gets one entry after TCRdb re-called the 5' RACE reads with MiXCR. The profile covers approximately 890,000 distinct CDR3 sequences, with 12% appearing a single time and around 1.5% taken by the ten largest. The data were also submitted as part of a second study, on yellow fever vaccine responses in identical twins.

The sequenced sample consisted of PBMCs. The receptors here all came from a woman younger than 35 in good health.

This clonotype was detected many times. The V gene is TRBV3-1, the J gene TRBJ2-1; 7 bases line up with TRBD2. Unmatched junction bases numbered 9, after V lost 1 base and J lost 0 bases. The CDR3 is 18 amino acids. CDR1 LGHDT and CDR2 YNNKEL come from the germline V gene (reference sequence). The CDR3 loop reads CASSQGRGSPASYNEQFF. For the CDR3, the DNA is TGTGCCAGCAGCCAAGGGCGGGGGAGCCCGGCCTCCTACAATGAGCAGTTCTTC.

This clonotype was seen many times. This chain connects TRBV7-8 to TRBJ2-1; a weak D match, TRBD1 (5 bases). Germline CDR1 is SGHVS and CDR2 is FQNEAQ. The germline V and J ends were trimmed by 1 base and 5 bases, with 15 bases remaining between them. The CDR3 has 16 amino acids. CDR3 loop: CASSLEDNGYNNEQFF. CDR3 DNA: TGTGCCAGCAGCTTAGAGGACAACGGATACAACAATGAGCAGTTCTTC.

V is TRBV2 and J is TRBJ2-6; D could derive from TRBD1 or TRBD2 (5 bases each). V lost 8 bases and J 4 bases, leaving 9 bases between the germline ends. Germline lookup yields CDR1 SNHLY and CDR2 FYNNEI. This CDR3 is built from 13 residues. The CDR3 region has the DNA TGTGCCAGCGAGGGGATGGGGGCCAACGTCCTGACTTTC. Translating gives CASEGMGANVLTF. Full variable domain (remainder filled in from reference TRBV2 and TRBJ2-6): EPEVTQTPSHQVTQMGQEVILRCVPISNHLYFYWYRQILGQKVEFLVSFYNNEISEKSEIFDDQFSVERPDGSNFTLKIRSTKLEDSAMYFCASEGMGANVLTFGAGSRLTVL.

This clonotype appeared a few times. CDR3 sequence: CASTPGIYSNQPQHF. DNA of the CDR3: TGCGCCAGCACCCCAGGGATCTATAGCAATCAGCCCCAGCATTTT. The chain recombines TRBV4-1 with TRBJ1-5, with D tentatively TRBD1 (5 bases). Trimming removed 7 bases from V and 0 bases from J, with 13 bases in between. This CDR3 has 15 amino acids. CDR1 is MGHRA, CDR2 YSYEKL, per germline.

The chain recombines TRBV28 with TRBJ2-5, with 13 bases identical to TRBD2. V was clipped by 5 bases and J by 4 bases; unmatched bases: 10. The CDR3 length is 17 residues. In germline, CDR1 is MDHEN, CDR2 SYDVKM. DNA of the CDR3: TGTGCCAGCAGTCCCGTGGGACTAGCGGGGTGGGGAGAGACCCAGTACTTC. It is translated as CASSPVGLAGWGETQYF.

In this sample, this clonotype turned up many times. The chain joins TRBV7-2 to TRBJ1-4; tentatively, D is TRBD1 (5 bases). The germline V gene has CDR1 SGHTA and CDR2 FQGNSA. Trimming took off 5 bases at V and 6 bases at J, with 22 bases between the two ends. The CDR3 runs to 17 residues. The CDR3 sequence is CASSRHPSPRGYEKLFF. CDR3 nucleotides: TGTGCCAGCAGCCGTCACCCGTCCCCGCGGGGGTATGAAAAACTGTTTTTT.

The V gene is TRBV7-9, the J gene TRBJ2-7, with 10 bases matching TRBD2. Trimming at V came to 5 bases and at J to 5 bases, leaving 12 bases not matched to a gene. The germline V gene encodes CDR1 SEHNR and CDR2 FQNEAQ (reference sequence). The CDR3 is 16 residues long. CDR3 sequence: CASSTEREGLGHEQYF. The CDR3 DNA reads as TGTGCCAGCAGCACAGAGCGGGAGGGCCTCGGCCACGAGCAGTACTTC.

The J gene is TRBJ2-7, the V gene TRBV3-1, with D perhaps assigned TRBD1 or TRBD2 (5 bases each). The V end lost 4 bases, the J end lost 0 bases, and 13 bases lay between the germline ends. CDR3 length: 15 residues. Germline values: CDR1 LGHDT, CDR2 YNNKEL (reference sequence). The CDR3 region is CASSPGPLSSYEQYF. For the CDR3, the DNA is TGTGCCAGCAGCCCGGGACCCCTGAGCTCCTACGAGCAGTACTTC.

The V call is TRBV20-1, the J call TRBJ2-6; TRBD2 is a possible D gene (5 bases). Germline V CDR1 and CDR2: DFQATT, SNEGSKA (reference sequence). CDR3 size: 14 residues. V lost 6 bases to trimming and J lost 0 bases, with 9 bases between them. DNA for the CDR3: TGCAGTGCCCTAGCTCTCTCTGGGGCCAACGTCCTGACTTTC. Protein sequence: CSALALSGANVLTF.

This clonotype was observed a few times. The chain combines TRBV27 with TRBJ2-3; 7 nucleotides align to TRBD2. The CDR3 has 15 amino acids. The germline gives CDR1 MNHEY, CDR2 SMNVEV (reference sequence). V lost 5 bases, J lost 0 bases, and 5 bases stayed unmatched. CDR3 amino acids: CASSPLAASTDTQYF. For the CDR3, the DNA is TGTGCCAGCAGTCCTCTAGCGGCCAGCACAGATACGCAGTATTTT.

This clonotype was recorded at least ten times. The V call is TRBV2, the J call TRBJ2-2, with unresolved D. Germline CDR1 reads SNHLY; CDR2 reads FYNNEI. The V end was cut by 6 bases, the J end by 7 bases, with 6 bases between. This CDR3 has 11 amino acids. CDR3 amino acids: CASRDDGELFF. The CDR3 nucleotides read TGTGCCAGCAGGGACGACGGGGAGCTGTTTTTT.

This clonotype was recorded a few times. The chain joins TRBV7-9 to TRBJ2-1; perhaps TRBD2 as D (6 bases). The ends were cut back, 5 bases at V and 7 bases at J, with 18 bases in the middle. Looked up from germline, CDR1 is SEHNR and CDR2 is FQNEAQ (reference sequence). CDR3 length: 15 amino acids. CDR3 DNA sequence: TGTGCCAGCAGCCCACAACCGGGACGGGGGAATGAGCAGTTCTTC. Amino acids: CASSPQPGRGNEQFF.

The V call is TRBV7-8, the J call TRBJ2-2; possible D gene TRBD2, 6 bases. V lost 5 bases, J lost 4 bases, and 14 bases lay in between. The CDR3 is made up of 15 amino acids. The germline V gene encodes CDR1 SGHVS and CDR2 FQNEAQ. This chain's CDR3 is CASSRGTAATGELFF. CDR3 coding DNA: TGTGCCAGCAGCCGCGGGACCGCGGCCACCGGGGAGCTGTTTTTT.

This clonotype was found a few times. J is TRBJ1-4 and V is TRBV12-3 or TRBV12-4, with D maybe TRBD1 (6 bases). The CDR3 covers 13 residues. Trimming cost V 3 bases and J 6 bases, with 8 bases left between them. CDR3 region: CASSLRGYEKLFF. As DNA, the CDR3 is TGTGCCAGCAGTTTGAGGGGGTATGAAAAACTGTTTTTT.